This T cell receptor beta chain was documented in a study of identical twins. The study's findings and limits: Findings depended on cross-sectional statistics rather than tracking the same donors. Invariant cells of the MAIT and iNKT types might have partly distorted the zero-insertion analyses.

This clonotype was seen only a few times. What it recognizes is unknown. MiXCR, run by TCRdb on the 5' RACE reads, gives a single entry per CDR3 protein. The profile shows 550,000 to 800,000 distinct CDR3 sequences, under 8.5% of them singletons. These sequences were also reported in another study, on yellow fever vaccine responses in identical twins.

The sequencing sample was made of PBMCs. This TCR derives from a woman aged 18-29 years in good health.

The CDR3 loop reads CAISEDRESPLHF. The CDR3 region has the DNA TGTGCCATCAGTGAGGACAGGGAATCACCCCTCCACTTT. The rearrangement links TRBV10-3 to TRBJ1-6; 7 bases align to TRBD1. CDR3 size: 13 residues. Trimming removed 2 bases from V and 10 bases from J; junction bases left unmatched: 2. From germline, CDR1 is ENHRY and CDR2 SYGVKD.